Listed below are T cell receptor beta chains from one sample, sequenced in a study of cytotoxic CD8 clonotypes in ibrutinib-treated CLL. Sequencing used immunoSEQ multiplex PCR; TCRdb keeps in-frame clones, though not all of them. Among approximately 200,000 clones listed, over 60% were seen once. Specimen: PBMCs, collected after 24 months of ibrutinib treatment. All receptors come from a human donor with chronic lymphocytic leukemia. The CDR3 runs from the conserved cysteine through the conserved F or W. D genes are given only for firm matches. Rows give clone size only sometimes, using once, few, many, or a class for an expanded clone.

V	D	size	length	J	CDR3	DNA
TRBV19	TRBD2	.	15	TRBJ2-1	CASTTAGGPYNEQFF	TGTGCCAGTACCACCGCGGGGGGACCCTACAATGAGCAGTTCTTC
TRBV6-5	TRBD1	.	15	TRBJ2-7	CASSSPRDRAYEQYF	TGTGCCAGCAGTAGCCCCCGGGACAGGGCATACGAGCAGTACTTC
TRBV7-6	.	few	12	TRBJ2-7	CASSLIPYEQYF	TGTGCCAGCAGCTTAATCCCCTACGAGCAGTACTTC
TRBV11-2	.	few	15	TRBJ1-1	CASSLRGQMNTEAFF	TGTGCCAGCAGCTTAAGAGGACAGATGAACACTGAAGCTTTCTTT
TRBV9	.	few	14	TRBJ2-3	CASSVEIGTDTQYF	TGTGCCAGCAGCGTGGAGATCGGCACAGATACGCAGTATTTT
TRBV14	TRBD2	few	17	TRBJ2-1	CASSPRRGGKLWNEQFF	TGTGCCAGCAGCCCCCGGCGGGGGGGGAAGTTGTGGAATGAGCAGTTCTTC
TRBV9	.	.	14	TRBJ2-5	CASSVGQFQETQYF	TGTGCCAGCAGCGTAGGGCAGTTCCAAGAGACCCAGTACTTC
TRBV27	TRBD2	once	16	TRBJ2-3	CASSLLAESSTDTQYF	TGTGCCAGCAGTTTACTAGCGGAATCTAGCACAGATACGCAGTATTTT
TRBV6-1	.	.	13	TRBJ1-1	CASSYDMNTEAFF	TGTGCCAGCAGCTACGATATGAACACTGAAGCTTTCTTT
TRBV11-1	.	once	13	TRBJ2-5	CASGARGREDQYF	TGTGCCAGTGGGGCTCGGGGCAGGGAGGACCAGTACTTC
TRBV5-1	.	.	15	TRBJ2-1	CASSLLGGDLNEQFF	TGCGCCAGCAGCTTGTTGGGGGGAGACCTCAATGAGCAGTTCTTC
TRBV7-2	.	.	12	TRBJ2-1	CASSLLSRGPFF	TGTGCCAGCAGCTTACTTTCGCGAGGTCCGTTCTTC
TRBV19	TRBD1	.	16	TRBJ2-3	CASSLYHRGPGGTQYF	TGTGCCAGTAGTCTCTACCACAGGGGGCCAGGGGGTACGCAGTATTTT
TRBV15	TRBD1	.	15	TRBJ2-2	CATSRRQGGSGELFF	TGTGCCACCAGCAGAAGACAGGGCGGTTCCGGGGAGCTGTTTTTT
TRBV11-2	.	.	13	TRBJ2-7	CASSFPTGLWQYF	TGTGCCAGCAGCTTTCCAACAGGGTTGTGGCAGTACTTC
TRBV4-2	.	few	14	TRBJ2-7	CASSQALRNYEQYF	TGTGCCAGCAGCCAAGCGCTCAGGAACTACGAGCAGTACTTC
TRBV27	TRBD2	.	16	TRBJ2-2	CASSLREGRNTGELFF	TGTGCCAGCAGTTTGCGGGAGGGCCGGAACACCGGGGAGCTGTTTTTT
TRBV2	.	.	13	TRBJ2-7	CASSEGPWSEQYF	TGTGCCAGCAGTGAAGGTCCTTGGTCCGAGCAGTACTTC
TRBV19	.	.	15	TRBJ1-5	CASMRSRAGNQPQHF	TGTGCCAGTATGAGAAGTAGGGCTGGCAATCAGCCCCAGCATTTT
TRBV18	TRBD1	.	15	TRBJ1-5	CASSQMTGEDQPQHF	TGTGCCAGCTCACAAATGACAGGGGAAGATCAGCCCCAGCATTTT
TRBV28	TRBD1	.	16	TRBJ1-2	CASSSARGQGIDGYTF	TGTGCCAGCAGTTCCGCGCGGGGACAGGGAATTGATGGCTACACCTTC
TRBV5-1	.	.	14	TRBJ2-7	CASGGDVANYEQYF	TGCGCCAGCGGGGGCGACGTAGCTAATTACGAGCAGTACTTC
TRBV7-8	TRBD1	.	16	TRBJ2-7	CASSLAGGTGPYEQYF	TGTGCCAGCAGCTTAGCGGGCGGGACAGGGCCCTACGAGCAGTACTTC
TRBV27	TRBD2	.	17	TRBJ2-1	CASSLSWTSGTYNEQFF	TGTGCCAGCAGTTTATCGTGGACTAGCGGGACTTACAATGAGCAGTTCTTC
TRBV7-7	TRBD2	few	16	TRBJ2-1	CASSLGLAGPSNEQFF	TGTGCTAGCAGCTTGGGACTAGCGGGACCCTCCAATGAGCAGTTCTTC
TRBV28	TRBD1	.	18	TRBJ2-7	CASSYSLAPGQGTYEQYF	TGTGCCAGCAGCTATAGCCTAGCCCCGGGACAGGGGACCTACGAGCAGTACTTC
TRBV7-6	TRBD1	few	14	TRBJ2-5	CASSSYRGGETQYF	TGTGCCAGCAGCTCCTACAGGGGTGGAGAGACCCAGTACTTC